A single sample gave rise to the 21 T cell receptor beta chains below, sequenced in a study of shared clonotypes between healthy human individuals. The protocol was immunoSEQ multiplex PCR, while the TCRdb copy is restricted to in-frame clones and leaves out a portion. The sample lists millions of clones, around 94% seen once, with over 0.12% in the top ten. The sequenced material came from naive CD4+ T cells sorted from blood. Sample subset: CD45RA+ positively selected. Receptors were obtained from a man between 18 and 35 years old in good health.

The V call is TRBV9, the J call TRBJ2-7; tentative D call: TRBD1 (6 bases). Per the germline V gene, CDR1 is SGDLS and CDR2 is YYNGEE. The V and J ends lost 4 bases and 0 bases respectively, with 8 bases between them. The CDR3 totals 13 residues. The CDR3 here is CASSPRGSYEQYF. The CDR3 DNA is TGTGCCAGCAGCCCCAGGGGCTCCTACGAGCAGTACTTC.

On this clone itself: The sample holds other DNA sequences that translate to the same CDR3. The chain recombines TRBV10-3 with TRBJ1-2; 9 nucleotides agree with TRBD1. Germline CDR1 and CDR2: ENHRY and SYGVKD. Trimming cost V 3 bases and J 6 bases; bases outside gene matches: 2. The CDR3 has 13 residues. In nucleotides, the CDR3 is TGTGCCATCAGTGACGGGACAGGGAATGGCTACACCTTC. This sequence encodes CAISDGTGNGYTF.

V usage is TRBV6-5 and J usage is TRBJ2-5; D gene ambiguous. Trimming stripped 2 bases from V and 6 bases from J, with 16 bases between. Germline CDR1 MNHEY, CDR2 SVGAGI. The CDR3 consists of 15 residues. This chain's CDR3 is CASSYGGLGRKTQYF. CDR3 DNA sequence: TGTGCCAGCAGTTACGGTGGGTTGGGAAGGAAGACCCAGTACTTC.

This chain connects TRBV5-4 to TRBJ1-1; the D is unclear. V lost 4 bases and J lost 0, with 13 bases in between. The germline CDR1 and CDR2 sequences are SGHNT and YYREEE (reference sequence). CDR3 size: 15 residues. CDR3 bases: TGTGCCAGCAGCCTCCGGGAGATCCTGAACACTGAAGCTTTCTTT. Translated, it gives CASSLREILNTEAFF.

A word on this clone: The sample contains more than one DNA sequence encoding this CDR3. The chain uses TRBV18 and TRBJ1-1; D unclear. The V end lost 0 bases, the J end lost 2 bases, and 10 bases lay between the germline ends. Germline-derived CDR1 and CDR2 are KGHSH and LQKENI. This CDR3 region has 15 residues. The CDR3 region is CASSPPHRSNTEAFF. In DNA form, the CDR3 reads TGTGCCAGCTCACCACCCCATAGGTCCAACACTGAAGCTTTCTTT.

This chain uses TRBV9 with TRBJ2-3; TRBD2 agrees at 8 bases. The CDR3 has 14 amino acids. CDR1 is SGDLS and CDR2 is YYNGEE in the germline V gene. Germline trimming cut 0 bases from V and 7 bases from J; bases unmatched to any gene: 4. The CDR3 loop is CASSVEGTRNTQYF. CDR3 in DNA: TGTGCCAGCAGCGTAGAGGGGACTAGAAATACGCAGTATTTT.

The DNA of the CDR3 is TGTGCCAGTAGTACCCATGGGACGGGGACTGAAGCTTTCTTT. This encodes CASSTHGTGTEAFF. The V call is TRBV19, the J call TRBJ1-1, with D maybe TRBD1 (5 bases). Germline V lookup: CDR1 LNHDA, CDR2 SQIVND (reference sequence). This CDR3 has 14 amino acids. Trimming took 4 bases from V and 5 from J, leaving 14 bases between them.

The J gene is TRBJ2-3, the V gene TRBV19; 7 nucleotides match TRBD2. This CDR3 contains 16 residues. Trimming removed 5 bases from V and 1 base from J; junction bases left unmatched: 9. Germline lookup yields CDR1 LNHDA and CDR2 SQIVND (reference sequence). The CDR3 DNA reads TGTGCCAGTAGTCATCGGTACAGCGGGGGCACAGATACGCAGTATTTT. Its translation is CASSHRYSGGTDTQYF.

The rearrangement joins TRBV9 to TRBJ2-5; no clear D gene. CDR1 is SGDLS, CDR2 YYNGEE, per germline. Trimming left V 2 bases short and J 5 bases short, with 16 bases between. The CDR3 loop spans 15 amino acids. The CDR3 sequence is CASSVMAMSSETQYF. The CDR3 DNA sequence: TGTGCCAGCAGCGTGATGGCCATGTCCTCTGAGACCCAGTACTTC.

CDR3 DNA: TGTGCCAGCAGTGCTACGGGACACCTAACCCAGTTCTTC. Translation gives CASSATGHLTQFF. This sequence joins TRBV6-5 and TRBJ2-1; D perhaps matches TRBD1 (6 bases). V was trimmed by 5 bases and J by 13 bases, leaving 18 bases between them. The CDR3 covers 13 residues. Germline V CDR1 and CDR2: MNHEY, SVGAGI.

This chain uses TRBV11-3 with TRBJ2-2; TRBD2 might be the D (7 bases). The V and J ends lost 5 bases and 4 bases respectively, with 20 bases between them. The CDR3 consists of 17 residues. Germline lookup yields CDR1 SGHNT and CDR2 YENEEA. DNA for the CDR3: TGTGCCAGCAGCCCGCCGAGGGGGGGTCCACTCACCGGGGAGCTGTTTTTT. It specifies CASSPPRGGPLTGELFF.

On this clone: Other DNA sequences of this sample code for an identical CDR3. V gene TRBV11-2 combines with J gene TRBJ2-3, with TRBD2 matching over 11 bases. This CDR3 region has 16 residues. Germline V CDR1 and CDR2: SGHAT, FQNNGV. J lost 3 bases, V lost 2 bases, and 4 bases had no gene match. CDR3 loop: CASSLLAGGLTDTQYF. CDR3 nucleotide sequence: TGTGCCAGCAGCTTACTAGCGGGGGGACTGACAGATACGCAGTATTTT.

V usage is TRBV2 and J usage is TRBJ2-7; D not resolved. V was shortened by 4 bases and J by 5 bases, with 6 bases between the two germline ends. CDR1 and CDR2 from the germline V gene are SNHLY and FYNNEI. The CDR3 sequence is 11 residues long. This CDR3 reads CASSVINEQYF. CDR3 DNA: TGTGCCAGCAGTGTGATAAACGAGCAGTACTTC.

The V and J genes are TRBV7-2 and TRBJ2-2; D perhaps matches TRBD1 (6 bases). The CDR3 has 16 amino acids. V was pared by 5 bases and J by 4 bases, with 17 bases between. The germline gives CDR1 SGHTA, CDR2 FQGNSA. The CDR3 nucleotides read TGTGCCAGCAGCATGATCTCCGGGACATCCACCGGGGAGCTGTTTTTT. Amino acid sequence: CASSMISGTSTGELFF.

The chain carries TRBV9 and TRBJ2-1; 10 positions match TRBD2. The CDR3 contains 15 residues. Germline V gene sequence: CDR1 SGDLS, CDR2 YYNGEE. V shed 0 bases and J 6 bases; nucleotides not matched to a gene: 3. In DNA form, the CDR3 reads TGTGCCAGCAGCGTAGTTAGCGGGAGGATCAATGAGCAGTTCTTC. This translates into CASSVVSGRINEQFF. The entire variable domain, with the rest obtained from reference TRBV9 and TRBJ2-1, is as follows: DSGVTQTPKHLITATGQRVTLRCSPRSGDLSVYWYQQSLDQGLQFLIQYYNGEERAKGNILERFSAQQFPDLHSELNLSSLELGDSALYFCASSVVSGRINEQFFGPGTRLTVL.

The rearrangement uses TRBV13 and TRBJ2-1, with 11 nucleotides matching TRBD2. The germline CDR1 and CDR2 sequences are PRHDT and FYEKMQ (reference sequence). The CDR3 runs to 15 residues. V shed 1 base and J 5 bases; nucleotides not matched to a gene: 1. CDR3 nucleotide sequence: TGTGCCAGCAGCTTAGATAGCGGGAGGGACAATGAGCAGTTCTTC. Amino acids: CASSLDSGRDNEQFF. The full variable domain, in which reference TRBV13 and TRBJ2-1 provide the parts outside the CDR3, is AAGVIQSPRHLIKEKRETATLKCYPIPRHDTVYWYQQGPGQDPQFLISFYEKMQSDKGSIPDRFSAQQFSDYHSELNMSSLELGDSALYFCASSLDSGRDNEQFFGPGTRLTVL.

The rearrangement joins TRBV9 to TRBJ2-6; D is undetermined. V lost 2 bases and J lost 0, with 9 bases in between. The CDR3 totals 16 residues. In germline, CDR1 is SGDLS, CDR2 YYNGEE. The CDR3 is CASSVSTSSGANVLTF. The CDR3, as DNA: TGTGCCAGCAGCGTCTCAACCTCCTCTGGGGCCAACGTCCTGACTTTC.

This chain connects TRBV28 to TRBJ1-2, with a tentative D call TRBD1 (5 bases). Germline CDR1 MDHEN, CDR2 SYDVKM. CDR3 size: 13 residues. Trimming cost V 5 bases and J 6 bases, with 13 bases left between them. CDR3 nucleotides: TGTGCCAGCAGTAGGGGCATGACGGATGGCTACACCTTC. Protein: CASSRGMTDGYTF.

V gene TRBV28 combines with J gene TRBJ2-2; no clear D gene. Trimming shortened V by 2 bases and J by 1 base, and 14 bases separated the two germline ends. CDR1 and CDR2 (germline): MDHEN, SYDVKM. The CDR3 spans 17 residues. CDR3 coding DNA: TGTGCCAGCAGTTTACCAGGCGTGGGATGGAACACCGGGGAGCTGTTTTTT. Encoded protein: CASSLPGVGWNTGELFF.

The chain links TRBV6-4 to TRBJ1-1, with D unclear. Germline loops: CDR1 MRHNA, CDR2 SNTAGT. The germline V and J ends were trimmed by 6 bases and 1 base, with 9 bases remaining between them. The CDR3 is 13 residues long. The CDR3 DNA follows: TGTGCCAGCAGCTCACAGCGGAACACTGAAGCTTTCTTT. Protein: CASSSQRNTEAFF.

The chain joins TRBV30 to TRBJ2-1, with 7 bases lining up with TRBD2. Germline CDR1 reads GTSNPN; CDR2 reads SVGIG (reference sequence). The CDR3 contains 14 residues. The V and J ends lost 5 bases and 9 bases, in that order; junction bases with no gene match: 13. The CDR3 DNA reads as TGTGCCTGGGCCCGACTAGCTGGGGATGGTGAGCAGTTCTTC. It specifies CAWARLAGDGEQFF.